This TCR beta chain was recorded in a study of blood T cell repertoires in COVID-19. Study in general: Spain, Italy and the United States supplied samples that represented acute and convalescent COVID-19. Sources were T cells, B-cell-depleted T cells, or PBMCs; the material itself was cDNA or gDNA.

Trimming took off 4 bases at V and 3 bases at J, with 11 bases between the two ends. CDR1 is MGHDK, CDR2 SYGVNS, per germline. The CDR3 is 14 residues long. As processed by the authors: How many nucleated cells were present was estimated from reference gene primer amplification. Sequencing used immunoSEQ multiplex PCR; TCRdb keeps in-frame clones, though not all of them. V and J calls and clone size follow that table, whereas D and trimming were derived from the DNA. The sample has around 280,000 clones, more than 75% seen once; the top ten hold about 1.9%. This chain joins TRBV25-1 and TRBJ2-3, with D maybe TRBD1 (6 bases). The sequenced sample was peripheral blood. The receptor's source is a woman in her twenties or thirties who had recovered from COVID-19. The DNA for the CDR3 is TGTGCCAGCAGTGGCGCTAGGGGGACAGATACGCAGTATTTT. This codes for CASSGARGTDTQYF. The variable domain in full, with the rest retrieved from reference TRBV25-1 and TRBJ2-3, is EADIYQTPRYLVIGTGKKITLECSQTMGHDKMYWYQQDPGMELHLIHYSYGVNSTEKGDLSSESTVSRIRTEHFPLTLESARPSHTSQYLCASSGARGTDTQYFGPGTRLTVL.